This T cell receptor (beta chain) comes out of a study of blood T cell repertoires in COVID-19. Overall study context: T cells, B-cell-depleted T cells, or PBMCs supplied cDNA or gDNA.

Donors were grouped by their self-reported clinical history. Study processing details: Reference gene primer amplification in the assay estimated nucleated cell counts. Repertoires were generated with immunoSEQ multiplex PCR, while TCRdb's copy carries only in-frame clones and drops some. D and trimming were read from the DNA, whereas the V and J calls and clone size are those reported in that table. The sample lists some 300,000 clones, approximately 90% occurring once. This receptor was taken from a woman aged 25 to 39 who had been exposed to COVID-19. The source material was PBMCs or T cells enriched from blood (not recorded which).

The CDR3 spells CASRQGLSYEQYF. The CDR3, as DNA: TGTGCCAGTAGACAGGGGCTCTCCTACGAGCAGTACTTC. J is TRBJ2-7 and V is TRBV19, with 7 bases matching TRBD1. V was clipped by 6 bases and J by 0 bases; unmatched bases: 2. There are 13 residues in the CDR3. The germline gives CDR1 LNHDA, CDR2 SQIVND (reference sequence).